This TCR beta chain was sequenced in a study of human T cells and chemical hapten exposure. Study-level information: Patch tests put 0.01% DPC on the upper back, read at 6 days. Study observations and caveats: With regard to DPC sensitization, TCRs above 1 in 1000 frequency did not change. Patch test score was positively correlated with the counts of PT1 expanded TCRs.

CDR3 length: 14 residues. The germline V gene encodes CDR1 SGHNT and CDR2 YYREEE (reference sequence). Trimming removed 4 bases from V and 3 bases from J, with 14 bases in between. TCRdb passed the RACE reads through MiXCR, listing each CDR3 protein once. The sample shows around 99,000 distinct CDR3 sequences, 12% of them seen only once. The time point here: patch test 1, 2 weeks after DPC sensitization. Treatment specified: therapeutic diphenylcyclopropenone sensitization with weekly scalp DPC. Ahead of each patch test application, blood was drawn. Worth noting for this clonotype: Its cognate antigen is unknown.

The rearrangement links TRBV5-4 to TRBJ2-7; D tentatively reads TRBD1 or TRBD2 (5 bases each). The sequence came from a middle-aged woman with alopecia areata. Some clones in this sample may be carry-over from other donors' samples. This material consisted of whole blood, taken in connection with sensitization to the hapten diphenylcyclopropenone (DPC). The CDR3 spells CASSQSGTDYEQYF. CDR3 DNA: TGTGCCAGCAGCCAATCCGGGACGGACTACGAGCAGTACTTC.